This entry describes one T cell receptor beta chain. The source of the sample is a study of T cell responses to AZD1222 COVID-19 vaccine. The data were produced by immunoSEQ multiplex PCR, yet TCRdb's version contains in-frame clones alone and is incomplete. The top ten clones hold about 12% of a sample with about 84,000 clones, approximately 83% of them seen once. This CDR3 is built from 15 residues. CDR1 and CDR2 (germline): KGHSH, LQKENI. V was pared by 1 base and J by 3 bases, with 10 bases between. Sequenced material: peripheral blood, taken 28 days after the second AZD1222 dose. The TCR sequence derives from an adult who received the AZD1222 COVID-19 vaccine. The chain combines TRBV18 with TRBJ2-1; maybe TRBD2 (6 bases). DNA of the CDR3: TGTGCCAGCTCACCACAGGGGACTGTCTACAATGAGCAGTTCTTC. It encodes CASSPQGTVYNEQFF.